This T cell receptor beta chain was identified during a study of T cells in Graves' hyperthyroidism and ophthalmopathy. This CDR3 region has 13 residues. Deletions cut 8 bases from V and 3 bases from J, with 10 bases between. Germline V gene lookup returns CDR1 SNHLY and CDR2 FYNNEI. Researchers amplified the TCR beta CDR3 regions from RNA transcripts. A set of HTBI primers served as the primers for a first-round RT-PCR of the TCR CDR3. Via MiXCR, TCRdb re-called the multiplex PCR reads, giving one row per CDR3 protein. The table shows around 620,000 distinct CDR3 sequences, with 15% to 20% occurring only once.

This chain uses TRBV2 with TRBJ1-4; D unclear. The receptor was isolated from a woman younger than 45 with Graves' hyperthyroidism. What was sequenced was blood. The CDR3, as DNA: TGTGCCAGCCACGGACTGGCTAATGAAAAACTGTTTTTT. Protein product: CASHGLANEKLFF.